Each of the 15 T cell receptor beta chains below was sequenced from the same sample in a study of T-cell reconstitution after alpha-beta-depleted transplantation in children. Preparation of the TCRbeta library was carried out with unique molecular identifiers. In TCRdb, the PCR reads were re-called with MiXCR into one record per CDR3 protein. Among fewer than 750,000 distinct CDR3 sequences listed, about 21% were seen once. Sequences were derived from PBMCs, mostly from graft donor cells, sampled 360 days after TCRalphabeta/CD19-depleted stem cell transplant. Receptor source: a boy in the first two years of life who had a stem cell transplant for acute myeloid leukemia, so the T cells may come from the graft donor.

This clonotype has at least ten counts. This chain links TRBV7-2 with TRBJ2-7, with a weak D call TRBD2 (5 bases). The germline V and J ends were trimmed by 5 bases and 2 bases, with 13 bases remaining between them. Germline assignment: CDR1 SGHTA and CDR2 FQGNSA. This CDR3 is built from 14 residues. The CDR3 sequence is CASSLRGEPYEQYF. CDR3 coding DNA: TGTGCCAGCAGCCTTCGGGGTGAGCCCTACGAGCAGTACTTC. The full variable domain, completed using reference TRBV7-2 and TRBJ2-7, is GAGVSQSPSNKVTEKGKDVELRCDPISGHTALYWYRQSLGQGLEFLIYFQGNSAPDKSGLPSDRFSAERTGGSVSTLTIQRTQQEDSAVYLCASSLRGEPYEQYFGPGTRLTVT.

This rearrangement joins TRBV5-6 to TRBJ2-7, with 10 bases that match TRBD2. The J segment lost 2 bases and the V segment lost 6 bases, leaving 14 bases of the junction unmatched. This CDR3 comprises 17 residues. The germline V gene encodes CDR1 SGHDT and CDR2 YYEEEE. CDR3 sequence (DNA): TGTGCCAGCACCCCTCCTCTGATAGCGGGGGGACCCTACGAGCAGTACTTC. Encoded protein: CASTPPLIAGGPYEQYF.

This clonotype was recorded many times. The chain has TRBV5-1 and TRBJ2-5; 10 nucleotides line up with TRBD2. CDR1 is SGHRS, CDR2 YFSETQ, per germline. Trimming cost V 0 bases and J 2 bases; bases outside gene matches: 4. The CDR3 consists of 16 residues. This CDR3 is CASSLALAGAQETQYF. The DNA for the CDR3 is TGCGCCAGCAGCTTGGCCCTAGCGGGAGCTCAAGAGACCCAGTACTTC.

This clonotype was seen many times. This chain joins TRBV12-3 or TRBV12-4 and TRBJ2-2; 7 positions agree with TRBD1. This CDR3 is 14 amino acids long. J was trimmed by 3 bases and V by 6 bases; bases with no gene match: 4. In nucleotides, the CDR3 is TGTGCCAGCAGGACAGGGCTCGACACCGGGGAGCTGTTTTTT. Its protein is CASRTGLDTGELFF.

The V and J genes are TRBV28 and TRBJ2-1, with 8 positions matching TRBD1. CDR1 is MDHEN and CDR2 is SYDVKM in the germline V gene. The CDR3 runs 16 residues. Trimming at V came to 5 bases and at J to 10 bases, leaving 16 bases not matched to a gene. In nucleotides, the CDR3 is TGTGCCAGCAGTCCGGGTCCGTGGACAGGGAACGGAGAGCAGTTCTTC. Encoded protein: CASSPGPWTGNGEQFF. Full variable domain (outside the CDR3, taken from reference TRBV28 and TRBJ2-1): DVKVTQSSRYLVKRTGEKVFLECVQDMDHENMFWYRQDPGLGLRLIYFSYDVKMKEKGDIPEGYSVSREKKERFSLILESASTNQTSMYLCASSPGPWTGNGEQFFGPGTRLTVL.

The table lists this clonotype with a few counts. For the CDR3, the DNA is TGCGCCAGCAGCCCCACACCCCGGGACTCCGAGCAGTACGTC. Translated, it gives CASSPTPRDSEQYV. This sequence joins TRBV5-1 and TRBJ2-7; D is perhaps TRBD2 (6 bases). Trimming removed 4 bases at V and 6 bases at J, with 17 bases between. CDR1 is SGHRS and CDR2 is YFSETQ in the germline V gene. The CDR3 covers 14 residues.

The chain links TRBV20-1 to TRBJ2-7; no clear D. Germline V lookup: CDR1 DFQATT, CDR2 SNEGSKA (reference sequence). The CDR3 spans 13 residues. Trimming left V 5 bases short and J 7 bases short, with 18 bases between. The CDR3 DNA follows: TGCAGTGCTTCCCCCAAGGTTCGCGGAGAGCAGTACGTC. It is translated as CSASPKVRGEQYV.

A few counts support this clonotype. This chain links TRBV7-2 with TRBJ1-3; 7 bases fit TRBD1. CDR1 and CDR2 from the germline V gene are SGHTA and FQGNSA. This CDR3 spans 15 amino acids. V trimming: 5 bases; J trimming: 4 bases; junction bases outside the gene matches: 8. The CDR3 DNA is TGTGCCAGCAGCCCAGAGACAGGGTCGGGAAACACCATATATTTT. Amino acid sequence: CASSPETGSGNTIYF.

This clonotype occurred a few times. This rearrangement joins TRBV20-1 to TRBJ1-2; weak D call: TRBD1 (6 bases). Germline CDR1 reads DFQATT; CDR2 reads SNEGSKA (reference sequence). The V end lost 4 bases, the J end lost 5 bases, and 23 bases lay between the germline ends. CDR3 length: 16 amino acids. The CDR3 bases are TGCAGTGCTACCCCACAGTATTACAGGGTAACATATGGCTACACCTTC. It is translated as CSATPQYYRVTYGYTF.

The chain links TRBV7-9 to TRBJ2-2; 9 bases line up with TRBD1. The CDR3 contains 15 residues. Germline values: CDR1 SEHNR, CDR2 FQNEAQ (reference sequence). V shed 6 bases, J shed 2 bases, and the junction held 4 bases outside the gene matches. The CDR3 DNA reads as TGTGCCAGCAGAGCGACAGGGGGAAACACCGGGGAGCTGTTTTTT. Translation gives CASRATGGNTGELFF.

The chain combines TRBV3-1 with TRBJ2-1, with D possibly matching TRBD1 (6 bases). The V gene lost 7 bases and the J gene lost 6 bases, with 19 bases spanning the gap. The CDR3 has 15 amino acids. Germline V CDR1 and CDR2: LGHDT, YNNKEL (reference sequence). For the CDR3, the DNA is TGTGCCAGCACCAAAAGAGGGACAAGCCCCAATGAGCAGTTCTTC. This sequence encodes CASTKRGTSPNEQFF.

Note on this clonotype: This may be a read error, as it is one base from a much larger clone. V gene TRBV14 combines with J gene TRBJ2-3; 10 bases map to TRBD2. The CDR3 totals 16 residues. Germline-derived CDR1 and CDR2 are SGHDN and FVKESK. CDR3 residues: CVSSQGPSGRGDTQYF. DNA of the CDR3: TGTGTCAGCAGCCAAGGGCCCAGCGGGAGGGGAGATACGCAGTATTTT. Full variable domain (remainder filled in from reference TRBV14 and TRBJ2-3): EAGVTQFPSHSVIEKGQTVTLRCDPISGHDNLYWYRRVMGKEIKFLLHFVKESKQDESGMPNNRFLAERTGGTYSTLKVQPAELEDSGVYFCVSSQGPSGRGDTQYFGPGTRLTVL.

This clonotype was seen a handful of times. The gene calls are TRBV12-3 or TRBV12-4 and TRBJ2-7; no clear D. This CDR3 contains 13 residues. Trimming took 4 bases from V and 0 from J, leaving 7 bases between them. CDR3 sequence reads: CASSYWSSYEQYV. The CDR3, as DNA: TGTGCCAGCAGTTATTGGAGCTCCTACGAGCAGTACGTC.

This chain uses TRBV5-1 with TRBJ1-1; D not certain. CDR3 size: 12 residues. Trimming cost V 5 bases and J 4 bases, with 9 bases left between them. In germline, CDR1 is SGHRS, CDR2 YFSETQ. The CDR3 region is CASRLTGTEAFF. CDR3 sequence (DNA): TGCGCCAGCAGGTTAACGGGCACTGAAGCTTTCTTT.

J is TRBJ1-2 and V is TRBV20-1; D is unresolved. V lost 3 bases to trimming and J lost 8 bases, with 10 bases between them. The V gene's germline CDR1 is DFQATT and CDR2 SNEGSKA (reference sequence). The CDR3 is made up of 11 amino acids. The CDR3 region is CSASFGEGYTF. The CDR3 bases are TGCAGTGCTAGTTTCGGGGAAGGCTACACCTTC.